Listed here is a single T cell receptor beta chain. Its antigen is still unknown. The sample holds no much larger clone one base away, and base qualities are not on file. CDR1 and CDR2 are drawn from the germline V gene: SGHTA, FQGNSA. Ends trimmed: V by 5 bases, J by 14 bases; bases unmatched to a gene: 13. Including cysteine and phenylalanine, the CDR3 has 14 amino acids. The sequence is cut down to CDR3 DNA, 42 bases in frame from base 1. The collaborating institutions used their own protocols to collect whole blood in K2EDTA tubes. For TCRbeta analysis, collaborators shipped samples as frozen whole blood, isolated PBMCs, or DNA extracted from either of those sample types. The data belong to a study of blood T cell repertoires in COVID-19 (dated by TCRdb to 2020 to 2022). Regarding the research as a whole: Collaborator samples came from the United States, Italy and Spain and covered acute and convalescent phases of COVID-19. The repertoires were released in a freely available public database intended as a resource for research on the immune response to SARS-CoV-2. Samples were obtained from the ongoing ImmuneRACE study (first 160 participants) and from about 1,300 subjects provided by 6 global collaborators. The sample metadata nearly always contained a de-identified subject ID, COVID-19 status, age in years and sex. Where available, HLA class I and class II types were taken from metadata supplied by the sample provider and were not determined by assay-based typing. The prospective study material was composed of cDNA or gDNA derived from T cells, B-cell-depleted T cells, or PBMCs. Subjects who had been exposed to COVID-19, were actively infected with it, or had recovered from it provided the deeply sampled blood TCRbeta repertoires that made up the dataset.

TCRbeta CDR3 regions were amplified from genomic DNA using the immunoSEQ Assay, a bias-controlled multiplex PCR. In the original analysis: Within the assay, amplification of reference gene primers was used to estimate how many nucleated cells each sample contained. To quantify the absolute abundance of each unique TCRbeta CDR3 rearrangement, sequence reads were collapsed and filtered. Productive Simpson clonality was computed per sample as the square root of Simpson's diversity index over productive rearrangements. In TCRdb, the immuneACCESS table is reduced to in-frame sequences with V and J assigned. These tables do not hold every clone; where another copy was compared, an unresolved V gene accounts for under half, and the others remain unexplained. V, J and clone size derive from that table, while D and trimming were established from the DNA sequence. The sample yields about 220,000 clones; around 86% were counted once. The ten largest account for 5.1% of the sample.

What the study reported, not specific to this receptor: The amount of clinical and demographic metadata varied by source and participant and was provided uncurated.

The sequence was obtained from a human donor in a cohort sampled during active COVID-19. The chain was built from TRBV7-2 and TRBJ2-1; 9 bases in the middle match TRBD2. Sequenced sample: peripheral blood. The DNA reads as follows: TGTGCCAGCAGCCCCTTTGGCGCGGGAGGGCCTAAGTTCTTC. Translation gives CASSPFGAGGPKFF. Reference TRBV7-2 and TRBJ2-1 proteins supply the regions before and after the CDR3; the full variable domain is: GAGVSQSPSNKVTEKGKDVELRCDPISGHTALYWYRQSLGQGLEFLIYFQGNSAPDKSGLPSDRFSAERTGGSVSTLTIQRTQQEDSAVYLCASSPFGAGGPKFFGPGTRLTVL.